The 28 T cell receptor beta chains below all came from one sample that was sequenced in a study of blood T cell repertoires in COVID-19. Only in-frame clones appear in the TCRdb table, and some are missing; sequencing was by immunoSEQ multiplex PCR. The repertoire consists of some 330,000 clones, with 80% to 90% occurring once and the leading ten covering about 4.7%. Material: PBMCs or T cells enriched from blood (not recorded which). These receptor sequences come from a man younger than 45 who had recovered from COVID-19.

The V and J genes are TRBV5-1 and TRBJ2-1; 8 bases agree with TRBD2. The V gene's germline CDR1 is SGHRS and CDR2 YFSETQ. The CDR3 runs 14 residues. Trimming at V came to 6 bases and at J to 4 bases, leaving 6 bases not matched to a gene. The CDR3 nucleotides are TGCGCCAGCAAAAGCGGGGGACAATACAATGAGCAGTTCTTC. It yields the protein CASKSGGQYNEQFF.

The rearrangement links TRBV7-8 to TRBJ2-7, with a tentative D call TRBD1 (6 bases). Trimming took 3 bases from V and 2 from J, leaving 11 bases between them. This CDR3 spans 14 amino acids. The germline V gene has CDR1 SGHVS and CDR2 FQNEAQ. The CDR3 DNA sequence: TGTGCCAGCAGCTTGTACAGGGTCCCCTACGAGCAGTACTTC. Translating it yields CASSLYRVPYEQYF. Variable domain in full (rest from reference TRBV7-8 and TRBJ2-7): GAGVSQSPRYKVAKRGQDVALRCDPISGHVSLFWYQQALGQGPEFLTYFQNEAQLDKSGLPSDRFFAERPEGSVSTLKIQRTQQEDSAVYLCASSLYRVPYEQYFGPGTRLTVT.

The chain carries TRBV28 and TRBJ1-2; 10 bases are a match to TRBD1. Germline-derived CDR1 and CDR2 are MDHEN and SYDVKM. V shed 5 bases and J 7 bases; nucleotides not matched to a gene: 10. The CDR3 runs to 15 residues. CDR3: CASSTPTGGIFGYTF. Here the CDR3 DNA reads TGTGCCAGCAGTACCCCGACAGGGGGCATCTTTGGCTACACCTTC.

V gene TRBV28 combines with J gene TRBJ2-7; 8 nucleotides line up with TRBD2. Germline CDR1 MDHEN, CDR2 SYDVKM. After removal of 6 bases from V and 3 bases from J, the junction contained 16 bases not matched to a gene. The CDR3 consists of 17 residues. CDR3 sequence (DNA): TGTGCCAGCAGCCCCCTGTTGGGGCGGGGGGCTTACTACGAGCAGTACTTC. Protein: CASSPLLGRGAYYEQYF.

The chain employs TRBV2 and TRBJ2-7, with 9 bases lining up with TRBD1. Germline V lookup: CDR1 SNHLY, CDR2 FYNNEI. J gave up 5 bases and V 6 bases, and 8 bases lay outside the gene matches. The CDR3 is 14 amino acids. CDR3 nucleotide sequence: TGTGCCAGCAGCCTTGGACAGGGGCACGACGAGCAGTACTTC. This gives the protein CASSLGQGHDEQYF.

The chain combines TRBV2 with TRBJ1-5; perhaps TRBD1 as D (5 bases). Trimming cost V 5 bases and J 6 bases, with 14 bases left between them. The CDR3 spans 14 residues. Germline assignment: CDR1 SNHLY and CDR2 FYNNEI. In DNA, the CDR3 is TGTGCCAGCAGTTCAGGGAATGGCGGTCAGCCCCAGCATTTT. Translating it yields CASSSGNGGQPQHF.

The chain couples TRBV27 to TRBJ1-4; TRBD1 agrees at 9 bases. V shed 1 base, J shed 7 bases, and the junction held 16 bases outside the gene matches. This CDR3 is 19 amino acids long. Germline lookup yields CDR1 MNHEY and CDR2 SMNVEV (reference sequence). The CDR3 protein is CASSLWAGAGGQGGEKLFF. The CDR3 region has the DNA TGTGCCAGCAGTTTATGGGCCGGAGCTGGGGGACAGGGTGGTGAAAAACTGTTTTTT.

The chain combines TRBV6-1 with TRBJ1-2; 8 positions match TRBD1. Germline lookup yields CDR1 MNHNS and CDR2 SASEGT. CDR3 size: 14 residues. With 1 base clipped from V and 4 bases from J, the junction kept 2 bases outside the gene matches. The CDR3 spells CASSEGQGSYGYTF. For the CDR3, the DNA is TGTGCCAGCAGTGAAGGACAGGGGAGCTATGGCTACACCTTC.

This rearrangement joins TRBV27 to TRBJ2-3, with 12 nucleotides matching TRBD2. The CDR3 consists of 18 residues. V trimming: 5 bases; J trimming: 5 bases; junction bases outside the gene matches: 14. The V gene's germline CDR1 is MNHEY and CDR2 SMNVEV (reference sequence). CDR3 bases: TGTGCCAGCAGTCCTTATCACTCTAGCGGGGGGGCGGTAGATACGCAGTATTTT. Its translation: CASSPYHSSGGAVDTQYF.

The CDR3 DNA reads TGTGCCAGTAGTATACGAGTATTGCGGGTTTTACCGAACACCGGGGAGCTGTTTTTT. This encodes CASSIRVLRVLPNTGELFF. The rearrangement joins TRBV19 to TRBJ2-2; possibly TRBD2 for D (5 bases). The CDR3 length is 19 residues. Germline CDR1 reads LNHDA; CDR2 reads SQIVND (reference sequence). V was shortened by 2 bases and J by 0 bases, with 19 bases between the two germline ends.

The sample holds a few counts of this clone. CDR3 amino acids: CASSSDRTNSPLHF. The CDR3 nucleotides are TGCGCCAGCAGCTCGGACAGAACTAATTCACCCCTCCACTTT. V is TRBV5-1 and J is TRBJ1-6, with a possible D match to TRBD1 (6 bases). Trimming cost V 3 bases and J 6 bases, with 10 bases left between them. CDR3 length equals 14 residues. Germline V gene sequence: CDR1 SGHRS, CDR2 YFSETQ.

This clone was counted once. The chain combines TRBV5-1 with TRBJ2-3, with 9 bases lining up with TRBD2. Trimming removed 6 bases from V and 5 bases from J; junction bases left unmatched: 7. Germline values: CDR1 SGHRS, CDR2 YFSETQ. The CDR3 has 14 amino acids. CDR3 in amino acids: CASNGGGAEDTQYF. The DNA of the CDR3 is TGCGCCAGCAATGGCGGGGGGGCGGAAGATACGCAGTATTTT.

In its sample, this clone was seen once. J is TRBJ2-3 and V is TRBV27; 7 bases fit TRBD1. Germline V gene data show CDR1 as MNHEY and CDR2 as SMNVEV (reference sequence). This CDR3 has 14 residues. Losses at the gene ends were 4 bases for V and 7 bases for J; bases not matched to a gene: 8. In nucleotides, the CDR3 is TGTGCCAGCAGTTCTGGGACAGTTGTTAATACGCAGTATTTT. This codes for CASSSGTVVNTQYF.

Comments on this clone: The sample has other DNA sequences that encode this CDR3 too. The chain employs TRBV18 and TRBJ2-3; D unclear. The length of the CDR3 is 13 residues. Deletions cut 0 bases from V and 4 bases from J, with 5 bases between. Germline loops: CDR1 KGHSH, CDR2 LQKENI. CDR3: CASSPPSADTQYF. The CDR3 DNA reads TGTGCCAGCTCACCACCGAGTGCAGATACGCAGTATTTT. Supplemented by reference TRBV18 and TRBJ2-3, the full variable domain reads NAGVMQNPRHLVRRRGQEARLRCSPMKGHSHVYWYRQLPEEGLKFMVYLQKENIIDESGMPKERFSAEFPKEGPSILRIQQVVRGDSAAYFCASSPPSADTQYFGPGTRLTVL.

This sequence joins TRBV2 and TRBJ1-6, with unresolved D. There are 15 residues in the CDR3. V lost 3 bases, J lost 0 bases, and 6 bases lay in between. Germline CDR1 and CDR2: SNHLY and FYNNEI. The CDR3: CASSEKSSYNSPLHF. The CDR3 coding sequence is TGTGCCAGCAGTGAGAAGAGCTCCTATAATTCACCCCTCCACTTT.

This chain links TRBV5-5 with TRBJ1-6, with a weak D call TRBD1 (5 bases). Per the germline V gene, CDR1 is SGHKS and CDR2 is YYEKEE (reference sequence). The CDR3 loop spans 15 amino acids. Trimming left V 1 base short and J 8 bases short, with 13 bases between. The CDR3 DNA reads TGTGCCAGCAGCTTGTCGGCGGGGGTTCATTCACCCCTCCACTTT. This translates into CASSLSAGVHSPLHF.

This clone was detected a few times. The chain recombines TRBV28 with TRBJ1-5, with 8 bases lining up with TRBD1. This CDR3 spans 17 amino acids. Germline lookup yields CDR1 MDHEN and CDR2 SYDVKM. Losses at the gene ends were 4 bases for V and 5 bases for J; bases not matched to a gene: 13. In nucleotides, the CDR3 is TGTGCCAGCAGTTCCCGCTTACAGGGGGTTATAGATCAGCCCCAGCATTTT. Its protein is CASSSRLQGVIDQPQHF.

V is TRBV5-4 and J is TRBJ2-5, with TRBD1 matching over 8 bases. The CDR3 covers 15 residues. Germline V gives CDR1 SGHNT, CDR2 YYREEE (reference sequence). The V gene end was trimmed by 1 base and the J gene end by 1 base; junction bases not matched to a gene: 3. The CDR3 sequence is CASSLLGQGQETQYF. The DNA of the CDR3 is TGTGCCAGCAGCTTGCTCGGACAGGGCCAAGAGACCCAGTACTTC.

The chain joins TRBV3-1 (or the pseudogene TRBV3-2) to TRBJ2-7; TRBD1 matches at 8 bases. J lost 7 bases, V lost 2 bases, and 7 bases had no gene match. The CDR3 sequence is 14 residues long. Germline V lookup: CDR1 LGHDT, CDR2 YNNKEL (reference sequence). DNA for the CDR3: TGTGCCAGCAGCCAACAGGGGGCCTCTTGGGAGCAGTACTTC. Its translation is CASSQQGASWEQYF.

V and J are TRBV3-1 (or the pseudogene TRBV3-2) and TRBJ1-2; 8 nucleotides line up with TRBD1. Germline trimming cut 1 base from V and 6 bases from J; bases unmatched to any gene: 1. CDR1 is LGHDT and CDR2 is YNNKEL in the germline V gene (reference sequence). The CDR3 is 13 amino acids. In nucleotides, the CDR3 is TGTGCCAGCAGCCAAGCCAGGGGGCATGGCTACACCTTC. Protein sequence: CASSQARGHGYTF.

The chain employs TRBV10-3 and TRBJ2-5, with 12 bases lining up with TRBD2. J gave up 4 bases and V 5 bases, and 5 bases lay outside the gene matches. The CDR3 totals 15 residues. Germline V gene lookup returns CDR1 ENHRY and CDR2 SYGVKD. Here the CDR3 reads CAISSSGGAPETQYF. The CDR3 DNA follows: TGTGCCATCAGTTCTAGCGGGGGGGCCCCAGAGACCCAGTACTTC.

The rearrangement links TRBV19 to TRBJ1-1; 9 nucleotides align to TRBD1. The CDR3 loop spans 14 amino acids. Germline-derived CDR1 and CDR2 are LNHDA and SQIVND (reference sequence). J was trimmed by 6 bases and V by 6 bases; bases with no gene match: 8. The CDR3 here is CASRARDRDPEAFF. CDR3 DNA: TGTGCCAGTAGGGCCCGGGACAGGGACCCTGAAGCTTTCTTT.

The rearrangement joins TRBV29-1 to TRBJ1-4; tentative D call: TRBD1 (5 bases). Germline V gene lookup returns CDR1 SQVTM and CDR2 ANQGSEA. The CDR3 has 14 residues. V lost 0 bases and J 7 bases, leaving 12 bases between the germline ends. CDR3 coding DNA: TGCAGCGTTGAAGAGGCGTCAAGGGGTGAAAAACTGTTTTTT. Translation gives CSVEEASRGEKLFF.

With regard to this clone: One junction end does not reproduce the germline sequence, and a read error may be involved. The chain links TRBV2 to TRBJ1-2; TRBD1 aligns across 7 bases. The CDR3 runs to 12 residues. Looked up from germline, CDR1 is SNHLY and CDR2 is FYNNEI. CDR3 DNA: TGTGCCAGCAGTGATCACAGGGGACAGAAAGCCTTC. Its protein is CASSDHRGQKAF. Combining the CDR3 with reference TRBV2 and TRBJ1-2 gives the whole variable domain EPEVTQTPSHQVTQMGQEVILRCVPISNHLYFYWYRQILGQKVEFLVSFYNNEISEKSEIFDDQFSVERPDGSNFTLKIRSTKLEDSAMYFCASSDHRGQKAFGSGTRLTVV.

The chain carries TRBV6-5 and TRBJ2-7, with 8 bases that match TRBD1. CDR1 MNHEY and CDR2 SVGAGI come from the germline V gene. This CDR3 comprises 14 residues. J lost 4 bases, V lost 7 bases, and 9 bases had no gene match. The CDR3 here is CASMVDRVPYEQYF. DNA of the CDR3: TGTGCCAGCATGGTGGACAGGGTACCGTACGAGCAGTACTTC.

The J gene is TRBJ1-4, the V gene TRBV6-5; no definite D call. The CDR3 has 14 residues. Trimming shortened V by 0 bases and J by 3 bases, and 5 bases separated the two germline ends. CDR1 and CDR2 (germline): MNHEY, SVGAGI. CDR3 region: CASSYSPSNEKLFF. In DNA form, the CDR3 reads TGTGCCAGCAGTTACTCCCCTTCTAATGAAAAACTGTTTTTT.

The V call is TRBV5-1, the J call TRBJ1-4, with D uncertain. This CDR3 spans 16 amino acids. V was clipped by 0 bases and J by 0 bases, with 9 bases between them. Germline V gene lookup returns CDR1 SGHRS and CDR2 YFSETQ. CDR3 sequence: CASSLGLEATNEKLFF. Here the CDR3 DNA reads TGCGCCAGCAGCTTGGGCCTGGAGGCAACTAATGAAAAACTGTTTTTT.

The rearrangement joins TRBV7-2 to TRBJ1-6; D perhaps matches TRBD1 (6 bases). Looked up from germline, CDR1 is SGHTA and CDR2 is FQGNSA. This CDR3 region has 18 residues. Trimming removed 3 bases at V and 0 bases at J, with 15 bases between. The CDR3 coding sequence is TGTGCCAGCAGCTTCCCGAGGGGGAAGAGCTCCTATAATTCACCCCTCCACTTT. This encodes CASSFPRGKSSYNSPLHF.